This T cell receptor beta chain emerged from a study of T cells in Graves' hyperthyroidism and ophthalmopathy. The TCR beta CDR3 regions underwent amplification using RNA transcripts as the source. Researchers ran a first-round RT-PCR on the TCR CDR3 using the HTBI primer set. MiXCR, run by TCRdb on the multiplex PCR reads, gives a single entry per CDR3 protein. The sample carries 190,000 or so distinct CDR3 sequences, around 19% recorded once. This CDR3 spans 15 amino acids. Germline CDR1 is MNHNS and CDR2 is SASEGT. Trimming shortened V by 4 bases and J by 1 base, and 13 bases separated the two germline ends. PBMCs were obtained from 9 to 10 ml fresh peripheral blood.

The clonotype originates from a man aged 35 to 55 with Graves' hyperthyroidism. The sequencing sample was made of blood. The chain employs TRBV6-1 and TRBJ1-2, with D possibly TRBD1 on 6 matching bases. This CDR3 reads CASSGPQGVNYGYTF. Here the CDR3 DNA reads TGTGCCAGCAGTGGACCACAGGGCGTTAACTATGGCTACACCTTC.